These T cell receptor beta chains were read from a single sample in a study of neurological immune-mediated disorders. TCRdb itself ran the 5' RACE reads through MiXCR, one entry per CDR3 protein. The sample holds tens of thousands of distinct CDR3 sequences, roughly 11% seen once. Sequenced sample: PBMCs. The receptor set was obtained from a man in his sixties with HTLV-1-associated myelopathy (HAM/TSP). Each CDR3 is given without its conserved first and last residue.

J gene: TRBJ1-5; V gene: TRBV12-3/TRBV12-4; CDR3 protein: ASSPPGQVTSNQPQH
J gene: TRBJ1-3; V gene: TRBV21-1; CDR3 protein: ASSKVRTGGSGNTIY
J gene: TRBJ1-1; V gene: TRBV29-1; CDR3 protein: SGGDRVNTVAF
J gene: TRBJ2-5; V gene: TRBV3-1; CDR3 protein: ASSHILAGGQETQY
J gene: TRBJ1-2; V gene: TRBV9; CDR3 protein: ARQGYGYT
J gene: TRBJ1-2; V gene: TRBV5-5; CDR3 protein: ASSLEAPEWANYGYT
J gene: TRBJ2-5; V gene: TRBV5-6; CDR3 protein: ASSSFGTEETQY
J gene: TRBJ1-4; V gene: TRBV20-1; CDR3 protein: SARDYKQLNEKLF
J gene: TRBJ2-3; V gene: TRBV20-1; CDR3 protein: SARVAGTDTQY
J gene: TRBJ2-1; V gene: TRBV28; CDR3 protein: ASTTLTGMQF
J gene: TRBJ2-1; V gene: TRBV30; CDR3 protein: AWSVKGAPGNEQF
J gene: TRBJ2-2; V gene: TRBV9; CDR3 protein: ASSPGQGRTTGELF
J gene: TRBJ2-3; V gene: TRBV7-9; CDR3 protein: ASSLEGGTQY
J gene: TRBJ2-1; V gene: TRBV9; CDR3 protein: ASSVAPGQDSYNEQF
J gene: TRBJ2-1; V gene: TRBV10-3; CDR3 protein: AIRGGSGREIHNEQF
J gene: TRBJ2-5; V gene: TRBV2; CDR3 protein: ASSRAPGETQY
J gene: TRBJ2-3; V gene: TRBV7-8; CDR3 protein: ASSLAGGRDTQY
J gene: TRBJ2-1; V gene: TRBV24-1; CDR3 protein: ATGSTGVVAGGRGEQF
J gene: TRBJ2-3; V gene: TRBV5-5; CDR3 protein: ASSFSGTGVSTDTQY
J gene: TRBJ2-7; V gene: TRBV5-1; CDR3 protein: ASSLGWTYEQY
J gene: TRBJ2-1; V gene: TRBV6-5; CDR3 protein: ASSYGLANEQF
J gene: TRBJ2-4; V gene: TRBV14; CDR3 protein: ASSQVPSWPNKNIQY
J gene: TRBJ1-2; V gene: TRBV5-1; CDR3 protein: ASSLGAGTNGGYT
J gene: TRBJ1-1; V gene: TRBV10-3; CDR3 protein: ASRVGRDTEAF
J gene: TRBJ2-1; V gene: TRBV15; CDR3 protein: ATSRVLSRGNYNEQF
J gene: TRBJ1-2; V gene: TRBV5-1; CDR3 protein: ASSLDNNYGYT
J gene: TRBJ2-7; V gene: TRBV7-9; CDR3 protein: ASSLNGNEQY
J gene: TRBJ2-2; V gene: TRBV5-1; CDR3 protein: ASSLQLRVANTGELF
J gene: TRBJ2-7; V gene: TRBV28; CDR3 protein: ASRPGGTGSYEQY
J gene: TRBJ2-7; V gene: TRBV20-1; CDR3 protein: SALYSYEQY
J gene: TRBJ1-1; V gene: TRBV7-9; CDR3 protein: ASSPTTEAF
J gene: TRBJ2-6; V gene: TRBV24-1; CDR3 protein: ATSQGRAGANVLT
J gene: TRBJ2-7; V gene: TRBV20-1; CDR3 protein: SARVAGSPGDEQY
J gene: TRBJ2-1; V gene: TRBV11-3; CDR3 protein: ASSKGLAGDSAYNEQF
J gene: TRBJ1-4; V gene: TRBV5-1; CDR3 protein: ASSSSGGTNEKLF
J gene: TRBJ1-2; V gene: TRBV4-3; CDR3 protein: ASSQVGEGTGYGYT
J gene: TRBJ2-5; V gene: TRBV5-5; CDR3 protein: ASSSGLAGRQETQY
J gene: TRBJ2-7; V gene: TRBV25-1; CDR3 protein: ASSAHGTGVKEQY
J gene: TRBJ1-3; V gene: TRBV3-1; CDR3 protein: ASSQPRTGGNTIY
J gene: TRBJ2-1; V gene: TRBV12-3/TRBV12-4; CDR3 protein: ASSTVAGAYNEQF
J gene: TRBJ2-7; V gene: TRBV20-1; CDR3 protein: SAREGLAGGGPY
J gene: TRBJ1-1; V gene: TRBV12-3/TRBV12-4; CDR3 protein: ASTLGQGAISEAF
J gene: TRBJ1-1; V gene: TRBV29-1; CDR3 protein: SVAGQTNTEAF
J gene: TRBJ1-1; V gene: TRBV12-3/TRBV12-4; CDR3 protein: ASTLVGADTEAF